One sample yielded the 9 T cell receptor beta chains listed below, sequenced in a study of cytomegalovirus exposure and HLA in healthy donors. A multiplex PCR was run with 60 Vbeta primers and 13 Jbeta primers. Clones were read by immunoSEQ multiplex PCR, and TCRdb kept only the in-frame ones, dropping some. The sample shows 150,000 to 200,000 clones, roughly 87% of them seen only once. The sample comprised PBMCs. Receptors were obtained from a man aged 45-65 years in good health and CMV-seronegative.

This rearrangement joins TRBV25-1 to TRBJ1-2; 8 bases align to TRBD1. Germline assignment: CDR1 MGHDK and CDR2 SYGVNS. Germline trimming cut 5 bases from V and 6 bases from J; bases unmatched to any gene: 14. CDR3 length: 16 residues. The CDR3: CASSSRQGARFDGYTF. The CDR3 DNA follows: TGTGCCAGCAGTTCCCGGCAGGGGGCCAGGTTTGATGGCTACACCTTC.

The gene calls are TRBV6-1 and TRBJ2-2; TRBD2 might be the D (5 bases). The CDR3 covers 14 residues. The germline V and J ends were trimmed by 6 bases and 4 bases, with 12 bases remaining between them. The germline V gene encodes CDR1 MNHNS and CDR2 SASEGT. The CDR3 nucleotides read TGTGCCAGCAGGAGGGTGGCAGGCACCGGGGAGCTGTTTTTT. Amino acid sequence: CASRRVAGTGELFF.

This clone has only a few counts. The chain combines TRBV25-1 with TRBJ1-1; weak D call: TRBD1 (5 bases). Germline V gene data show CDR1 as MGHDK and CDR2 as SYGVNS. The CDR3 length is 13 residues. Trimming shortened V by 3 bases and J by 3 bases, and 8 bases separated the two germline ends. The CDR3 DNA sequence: TGTGCCAGCAGTGATAACAGGTACACTGAAGCTTTCTTT. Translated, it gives CASSDNRYTEAFF.

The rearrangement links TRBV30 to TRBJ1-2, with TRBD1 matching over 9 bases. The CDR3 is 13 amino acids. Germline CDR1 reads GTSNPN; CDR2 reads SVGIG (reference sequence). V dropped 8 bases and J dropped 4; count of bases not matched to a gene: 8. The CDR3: CARTTGGPYGYTF. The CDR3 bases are TGTGCCCGCACAACAGGGGGCCCCTATGGCTACACCTTC. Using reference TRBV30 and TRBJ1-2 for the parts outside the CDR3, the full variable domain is SQTIHQWPATLVQPVGSPLSLECTVEGTSNPNLYWYRQAAGRGLQLLFYSVGIGQISSEVPQNLSASRPQDRQFILSSKKLLLSDSGFYLCARTTGGPYGYTFGSGTRLTVV.

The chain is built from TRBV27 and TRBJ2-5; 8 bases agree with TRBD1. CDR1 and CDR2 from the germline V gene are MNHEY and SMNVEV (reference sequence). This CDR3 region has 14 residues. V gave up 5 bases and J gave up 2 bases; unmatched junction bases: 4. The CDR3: CASSRQGWQETQYF. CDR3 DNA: TGTGCCAGCAGTAGACAGGGGTGGCAAGAGACCCAGTACTTC.

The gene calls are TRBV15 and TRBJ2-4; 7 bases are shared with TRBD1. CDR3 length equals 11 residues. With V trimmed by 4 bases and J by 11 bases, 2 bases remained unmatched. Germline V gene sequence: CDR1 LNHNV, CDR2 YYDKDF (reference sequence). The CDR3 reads CATSTGTVQYF. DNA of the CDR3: TGTGCCACCAGCACCGGGACAGTTCAGTACTTC.

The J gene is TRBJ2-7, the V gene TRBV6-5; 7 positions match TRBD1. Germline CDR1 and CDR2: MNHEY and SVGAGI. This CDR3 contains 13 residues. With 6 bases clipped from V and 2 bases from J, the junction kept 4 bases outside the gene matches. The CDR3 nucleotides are TGTGCCAGCAGATTACAGGGGCCCTACGAGCAGTACTTC. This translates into CASRLQGPYEQYF.

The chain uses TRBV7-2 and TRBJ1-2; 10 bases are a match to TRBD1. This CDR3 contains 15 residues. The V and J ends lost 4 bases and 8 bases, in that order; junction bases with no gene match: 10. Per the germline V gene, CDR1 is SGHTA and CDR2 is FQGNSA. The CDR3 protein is CASSSTTGTGVGYTF. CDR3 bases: TGTGCCAGCAGCTCGACTACCGGGACAGGGGTCGGCTACACCTTC.

The CDR3 protein is CASSPLGSTKNTEAFF. In nucleotides, the CDR3 is TGTGCCAGCAGTCCCCTCGGCTCTACTAAGAACACTGAAGCTTTCTTT. The chain employs TRBV28 and TRBJ1-1; D is unresolved. Germline V gene data show CDR1 as MDHEN and CDR2 as SYDVKM. This CDR3 comprises 16 residues. Deletions cut 5 bases from V and 1 base from J, with 17 bases between.